The entry below gives a single T cell receptor beta chain sequence along with its context. Its antigen is unidentified. The data stem from a study of T cell clones after liver transplantation. As for the study in general: A pre-transplant mixed lymphocyte reaction with TCRbeta sequencing defined graft-donor-reactive clones followed in post-transplant blood. Graft-donor-reactive sequences were compared with third-party-reactive TCRbeta sequences from pre-transplant mixed lymphocyte reactions. Draws occurred before transplant, before withdrawal, and after complete or failed withdrawal. Regarding the study as a whole: These preliminary findings come from unstandardized post-transplant sampling times.

V lost 5 bases, J lost 0 bases, and 3 bases stayed unmatched. CDR3 size: 15 residues. Germline assignment: CDR1 LNHDA and CDR2 SQIVND (reference sequence). Here immunoSEQ multiplex PCR was the method, and the copy in TCRdb shows in-frame clones only, minus some. Among under 55,000 clones listed, less than 90% were seen once. The clonotype was recovered from a human patient who received a liver transplant. Part of the T cells may come from the graft donor. The chain uses TRBV19 and TRBJ1-5, with 8 bases matching TRBD1. The sequenced sample was CD8+ T cells from blood, obtained 12 months after liver transplant. CDR3 sequence reads: CASSGQGHSNQPQHF. The CDR3 nucleotides read TGTGCCAGTAGTGGACAGGGCCATAGCAATCAGCCCCAGCATTTT.